This TCR beta chain derives from a study of T cells in Graves' hyperthyroidism and ophthalmopathy. There are a few counts of this clonotype. At one end, the junction sequence differs from germline, possibly due to a read error. Amplification of TCR beta CDR3 regions used RNA as the template. TCR CDR3 regions were first amplified by RT-PCR with HTBI primers. TCRdb used MiXCR to reprocess the multiplex PCR reads, holding one entry per CDR3 protein. The table lists more than 250,000 distinct CDR3 sequences, 13% to 15% of them singletons. Hyperthyroidism was newly diagnosed in patients aged 18 to 65 (duration under 2 months). The CDR3 contains 15 residues. Per the germline V gene, CDR1 is MNHNS and CDR2 is SASEGT.

The sequence was collected from a woman aged 45-60 years with Graves' hyperthyroidism that later progressed to Graves' ophthalmopathy. Input material: blood. The gene calls are TRBV6-1 and TRBJ2-2, with D tentatively TRBD2 (6 bases). The CDR3 reads CASNEGGALAGELFF. CDR3 sequence (DNA): TGTGCCAGCAATGAAGGAGGGGCTTTGGCCGGGGAGCTGTTTTTT.